A single sample gave rise to the 11 T cell receptor beta chains below, sequenced in a study of blood T cell repertoires in COVID-19. Measured with immunoSEQ multiplex PCR; TCRdb has only the in-frame clones, and not every one. The sample gives about 160,000 clones, around 79% of which show up once; more than 6.5% is in the top ten. Sample: peripheral blood. The receptors were gathered from a woman aged 60 to 75 with COVID-19, enrolled during active disease.

The chain joins TRBV12-3 or TRBV12-4 to TRBJ1-3; D gene ambiguous. This CDR3 has 12 residues. Trimming removed 6 bases at V and 4 bases at J, with 7 bases between. Here the CDR3 reads CASRLRGNTIYF. The CDR3 DNA reads TGTGCCAGCAGACTGAGAGGAAACACCATATATTTT.

The gene calls are TRBV7-2 and TRBJ2-7; 7 positions match TRBD2. After removal of 0 bases from V and 13 bases from J, the junction contained 9 bases not matched to a gene. The CDR3 has 13 residues. Germline values: CDR1 SGHTA, CDR2 FQGNSA. CDR3 nucleotides: TGTGCCAGCAGCTTAGCGGAGGGCGGGAGTTTATACTTC. Amino acids: CASSLAEGGSLYF.

V and J are TRBV2 and TRBJ2-3; 9 nucleotides line up with TRBD1. This CDR3 contains 18 residues. From germline, CDR1 is SNHLY and CDR2 FYNNEI. The junction had 14 bases not matched to a gene; V was cut back by 7 bases and J by 0 bases. The CDR3 coding sequence is TGTGCCAGCAAGGGAATACAGGGGGCTGCTGGGAGCACAGATACGCAGTATTTT. Translating it yields CASKGIQGAAGSTDTQYF.

The genes are TRBV3-1 (or the pseudogene TRBV3-2) and TRBJ1-2; D possibly corresponds to TRBD1 (5 bases). Germline V CDR1 and CDR2: LGHDT, YNNKEL (reference sequence). Trimming took off 0 bases at V and 4 bases at J, with 15 bases between the two ends. The CDR3 has 16 amino acids. The CDR3 here is CASSQESRQGGYGYTF. Written as DNA, the CDR3 is TGTGCCAGCAGCCAAGAAAGTCGGCAGGGAGGCTATGGCTACACCTTC.

This chain joins TRBV10-1 and TRBJ2-1; 13 positions match TRBD2. The CDR3 sequence is 17 residues long. The junction had 6 bases not matched to a gene; V was cut back by 3 bases and J by 4 bases. Germline loops: CDR1 WNHNN, CDR2 SYGVQD (reference sequence). CDR3 sequence reads: CASSDLTSGGAYNEQFF. The CDR3 DNA sequence: TGCGCCAGCAGTGACCTTACTAGCGGGGGGGCATACAATGAGCAGTTCTTC.

The gene calls are TRBV28 and TRBJ1-4; no definite D call. Deletions cut 8 bases from V and 8 bases from J, with 12 bases between. Germline lookup yields CDR1 MDHEN and CDR2 SYDVKM. CDR3 length: 12 residues. In DNA, the CDR3 is TGTGCCAGCGGAGGGTCATGGGAAAAACTGTTTTTT. Amino acid sequence: CASGGSWEKLFF.

The CDR3 sequence: CASSPRTLTGANVLTF. The CDR3 nucleotides read TGTGCCAGCAGTCCTAGGACACTAACTGGGGCCAACGTCCTGACTTTC. The chain recombines TRBV27 with TRBJ2-6; tentatively, D is TRBD1 (5 bases). Germline-derived CDR1 and CDR2 are MNHEY and SMNVEV (reference sequence). The V and J ends lost 5 bases and 2 bases respectively, with 13 bases between them. The CDR3 consists of 16 residues. The entire variable domain, with the rest obtained from reference TRBV27 and TRBJ2-6, is as follows: EAQVTQNPRYLITVTGKKLTVTCSQNMNHEYMSWYRQDPGLGLRQIYYSMNVEVTDKGDVPEGYKVSRKEKRNFPLILESPSPNQTSLYFCASSPRTLTGANVLTFGAGSRLTVL.

Worth noting for this clone: Relative to the germline gene, one junction end is altered; a read error may explain this. The J gene is TRBJ2-5, the V gene TRBV20-1; 7 bases are shared with TRBD1. Germline CDR1 and CDR2: DFQATT and SNEGSKA (reference sequence). CDR3 length: 11 amino acids. The CDR3 reads CSVTGQGTQYF. CDR3 in DNA: TGCAGTGTGACAGGGCAAGGGACCCAGTACTTC.

This clone is a singleton in its sample. This chain connects TRBV5-1 to TRBJ2-7; 9 bases align to TRBD1. The CDR3 contains 15 residues. Looked up from germline, CDR1 is SGHRS and CDR2 is YFSETQ. After removal of 0 bases from V and 2 bases from J, the junction contained 3 bases not matched to a gene. In DNA, the CDR3 is TGCGCCAGCAGCTTGGGGGGACAGGGTGCCTACGAGCAGTACTTC. Translation gives CASSLGGQGAYEQYF.

The genes are TRBV28 and TRBJ2-3; 8 nucleotides align to TRBD2. After removal of 3 bases from V and 5 bases from J, the junction contained 7 bases not matched to a gene. CDR3 length: 15 amino acids. The V gene's germline CDR1 is MDHEN and CDR2 SYDVKM. The CDR3 protein is CASSFTRLAGDTQYF. The DNA for the CDR3 is TGTGCCAGCAGTTTTACTCGGCTAGCGGGAGATACGCAGTATTTT.

The chain links TRBV4-1 to TRBJ1-2; D possibly corresponds to TRBD1 (5 bases). Germline V gene sequence: CDR1 MGHRA, CDR2 YSYEKL. Trimming removed 11 bases from V and 5 bases from J, with 21 bases in between. There are 14 residues in the CDR3. CDR3: CAFHSGDQGYGYTF. CDR3 nucleotide sequence: TGCGCCTTCCATTCGGGGGACCAAGGGTATGGCTACACCTTC.